A single sample is the source of the 24 T cell receptor beta chains below, sequenced in a study of blood T cell repertoires in COVID-19. TCRdb's table, derived via immunoSEQ multiplex PCR, lists solely in-frame clones and lacks some. The table lists fewer than 250,000 clones, 70% to 90% of them singletons. The sequencing sample was made of PBMCs or T cells enriched from blood (not recorded which). The source of these receptors is a man in his fifties or sixties who had been exposed to COVID-19.

This chain connects TRBV6-5 to TRBJ2-3; weak D call: TRBD2 (6 bases). Germline CDR1 is MNHEY and CDR2 is SVGAGI. Trimming took 11 bases from V and 8 from J, leaving 17 bases between them. CDR3 size: 12 residues. The CDR3 protein is CAVDKGRGTQYF. For the CDR3, the DNA is TGTGCCGTAGATAAGGGGCGGGGTACGCAGTATTTT.

V and J are TRBV5-4 and TRBJ2-2; TRBD2 might be the D (6 bases). The CDR3 runs to 19 residues. Germline CDR1 SGHNT, CDR2 YYREEE (reference sequence). Trimming took off 4 bases at V and 7 bases at J, with 29 bases between the two ends. The CDR3 here is CASSHSVLFGSEQSGELFF. The CDR3 nucleotides read TGTGCCAGCAGCCATTCGGTTTTGTTCGGGAGTGAACAAAGCGGGGAGCTGTTTTTT.

V is TRBV18 and J is TRBJ1-4, with TRBD1 identical over 8 bases. The V segment lost 4 bases and the J segment 0 bases; nucleotides outside the gene matches: 7. Germline V gene lookup returns CDR1 KGHSH and CDR2 LQKENI. CDR3 length: 17 residues. The CDR3 spells CASSQLRQGPTNEKLFF. In DNA, the CDR3 is TGTGCCAGCTCACAATTAAGACAGGGGCCAACTAATGAAAAACTGTTTTTT.

The chain joins TRBV13 to TRBJ1-4, with 7 bases that match TRBD1. From germline, CDR1 is PRHDT and CDR2 FYEKMQ (reference sequence). V trimming: 1 base; J trimming: 7 bases; junction bases outside the gene matches: 6. This CDR3 region has 15 residues. CDR3 amino acids: CASSLERGLVEKLFF. The CDR3 nucleotides read TGTGCCAGCAGCTTAGAGAGGGGGCTGGTTGAAAAACTGTTTTTT.

This chain connects TRBV27 to TRBJ2-7; 9 nucleotides align to TRBD1. The germline gives CDR1 MNHEY, CDR2 SMNVEV (reference sequence). Losses at the gene ends were 3 bases for V and 3 bases for J; bases not matched to a gene: 6. The CDR3 length is 15 residues. This CDR3 is CASSFSGQGYYEQYF. CDR3 DNA: TGTGCCAGCAGTTTCAGCGGACAGGGGTACTACGAGCAGTACTTC.

This clone was seen a single time. The chain links TRBV6-5 to TRBJ1-6; D ambiguous. V dropped 4 bases and J dropped 0 bases, with 10 bases sitting between them. Germline V gene sequence: CDR1 MNHEY, CDR2 SVGAGI. This CDR3 is built from 16 residues. The CDR3 is CASSSLASSYNSPLHF. CDR3 coding DNA: TGTGCCAGCAGTTCCCTCGCTAGCTCCTATAATTCACCCCTCCACTTT.

The gene calls are TRBV3-1 (or the pseudogene TRBV3-2) and TRBJ1-2; 9 nucleotides agree with TRBD1. The V and J ends lost 3 bases and 8 bases, in that order; junction bases with no gene match: 7. Germline loops: CDR1 LGHDT, CDR2 YNNKEL (reference sequence). The CDR3 is 14 amino acids. CDR3 nucleotide sequence: TGTGCCAGCAGCCACTCAAACAGGGGGCGAGGCTACACCTTC. This translates into CASSHSNRGRGYTF.

This chain connects TRBV5-4 to TRBJ1-4; 7 nucleotides match TRBD1. The germline V gene encodes CDR1 SGHNT and CDR2 YYREEE (reference sequence). V trimming: 3 bases; J trimming: 2 bases; junction bases outside the gene matches: 1. This CDR3 is 14 amino acids long. The CDR3 loop is CASSWDSTNEKLFF. The CDR3 nucleotides read TGTGCCAGCAGCTGGGACAGCACTAATGAAAAACTGTTTTTT.

This chain connects TRBV7-9 to TRBJ1-2, with unresolved D. V was clipped by 3 bases and J by 4 bases, with 15 bases between them. CDR3 length: 15 amino acids. Germline CDR1 reads SEHNR; CDR2 reads FQNEAQ (reference sequence). The CDR3 region has the DNA TGTGCCAGCAGCTTGACGGGTTGGGTTGGCTATGGCTACACCTTC. Residues: CASSLTGWVGYGYTF.

The chain recombines TRBV6-5 with TRBJ2-3; weak D call: TRBD2 (5 bases). Germline-derived CDR1 and CDR2 are MNHEY and SVGAGI. V was trimmed by 0 bases and J by 6 bases, leaving 10 bases between them. This CDR3 has 14 amino acids. CDR3 amino acids: CASSYSIRRDTQYF. The DNA of the CDR3 is TGTGCCAGCAGTTACTCTATACGGAGGGATACGCAGTATTTT.

On this clone: A much more abundant neighbour one base away suggests this may be a read error. The chain uses TRBV27 and TRBJ1-2; 8 bases are a match to TRBD1. With V trimmed by 7 bases and J by 3 bases, 1 base remained unmatched. The CDR3 contains 12 residues. The germline V gene has CDR1 MNHEY and CDR2 SMNVEV (reference sequence). CDR3 DNA sequence: TGTGCCAGCAAGACAGGGGACTATGGCTACACCTTC. Its protein is CASKTGDYGYTF.

The J gene is TRBJ2-5, the V gene TRBV5-4; TRBD2 matches 12 bases. From germline, CDR1 is SGHNT and CDR2 YYREEE (reference sequence). The CDR3 extends over 16 amino acids. J was trimmed by 5 bases and V by 4 bases; bases with no gene match: 9. The CDR3 reads CASSNTLAGGFETQYF. The DNA of the CDR3 is TGTGCCAGCAGCAACACACTAGCGGGGGGATTTGAGACCCAGTACTTC.

V and J are TRBV27 and TRBJ2-7; no reliable D call. Germline CDR1 and CDR2: MNHEY and SMNVEV (reference sequence). This CDR3 is 15 amino acids long. V dropped 3 bases and J dropped 0 bases, with 12 bases sitting between them. The CDR3: CASSLSRNSSYEQYV. The CDR3 coding sequence is TGTGCCAGCAGTTTGTCCAGGAATAGCTCCTACGAGCAGTACGTC.

This clone was seen just once. This same CDR3 is encoded by further DNA sequences in the sample. The gene calls are TRBV18 and TRBJ2-1, with a weak D call TRBD2 (5 bases). The V end lost 2 bases, the J end lost 0 bases, and 8 bases lay between the germline ends. The germline gives CDR1 KGHSH, CDR2 LQKENI. CDR3 length: 15 amino acids. This CDR3 reads CASSPGGSSYNEQFF. The CDR3 bases are TGTGCCAGCTCACCAGGAGGAAGCTCCTACAATGAGCAGTTCTTC.

The V call is TRBV9, the J call TRBJ2-1; tentatively, D is TRBD1 (6 bases). The CDR3 extends over 15 amino acids. Trimming shortened V by 0 bases and J by 0 bases, and 7 bases separated the two germline ends. Germline CDR1 and CDR2: SGDLS and YYNGEE. The CDR3 DNA follows: TGTGCCAGCAGCGTAGGGACAGACTCCTACAATGAGCAGTTCTTC. It translates to CASSVGTDSYNEQFF.

The chain recombines TRBV7-3 with TRBJ2-2; the match to TRBD2 covers 8 bases. V shed 4 bases, J shed 7 bases, and the junction held 14 bases outside the gene matches. The CDR3 runs to 17 residues. Germline CDR1 is SGHTA and CDR2 is FQGTGA. The CDR3 DNA is TGTGCCAGCAGCTCGGGACTAGGCTCTCTGTTCGACGGGGAGCTGTTTTTT. Residues: CASSSGLGSLFDGELFF.

The count of this clone is one. V gene TRBV10-3 combines with J gene TRBJ2-7; TRBD2 agrees at 11 bases. The germline V gene has CDR1 ENHRY and CDR2 SYGVKD. Losses at the gene ends were 5 bases for V and 3 bases for J; bases not matched to a gene: 3. CDR3 length equals 14 residues. This chain's CDR3 is CAISRGTSGYEQYV. CDR3 sequence (DNA): TGTGCCATCAGTAGGGGGACTAGCGGCTACGAGCAGTACGTC.

This clone was seen a few times. V usage is TRBV28 and J usage is TRBJ1-2; 8 bases agree with TRBD1. Losses at the gene ends were 3 bases for V and 4 bases for J; bases not matched to a gene: 4. The CDR3 totals 14 residues. CDR1 and CDR2 (germline): MDHEN, SYDVKM. The CDR3 nucleotides are TGTGCCAGCAGTTTCAGGGGGCGTCCCTATGGCTACACCTTC. It encodes CASSFRGRPYGYTF.

The chain links TRBV4-2 to TRBJ1-2, with a tentative D call TRBD1 (5 bases). Germline lookup yields CDR1 LGHNA and CDR2 YNFKEQ. CDR3 length: 14 amino acids. Trimming removed 5 bases at V and 3 bases at J, with 13 bases between. The CDR3 DNA reads TGTGCCAGCAGCGCCCGACAGCACCACTATGGCTACACCTTC. This sequence encodes CASSARQHHYGYTF.

This clone has only a few counts. The chain uses TRBV3-1 (or the pseudogene TRBV3-2) and TRBJ2-7; the D gene is possibly TRBD1 (5 bases). The CDR3 consists of 14 residues. Germline assignment: CDR1 LGHDT and CDR2 YNNKEL (reference sequence). Between the trimmed V and J ends, which lost 4 bases and 6 bases, there was a span of 16 bases. In DNA form, the CDR3 reads TGTGCCAGCAGCCTGAAAATAGGGGTCGTCGAGCAGTACTTC. This gives the protein CASSLKIGVVEQYF.

V and J are TRBV9 and TRBJ2-2; 12 bases fit TRBD1. The germline V gene has CDR1 SGDLS and CDR2 YYNGEE. This CDR3 comprises 16 residues. J gave up 5 bases and V 4 bases, and 6 bases lay outside the gene matches. As DNA, the CDR3 is TGTGCCAGCAGCAGCCGGGACAGGGGGCTTACCGGGGAGCTGTTTTTT. Protein sequence: CASSSRDRGLTGELFF.

This clone turned up a few times. The sample carries other DNA sequences with the same CDR3. This sequence joins TRBV9 and TRBJ1-3, with unresolved D. Germline CDR1 SGDLS, CDR2 YYNGEE. Between the trimmed V and J ends, which lost 2 bases and 3 bases, there was a span of 9 bases. CDR3 length equals 14 residues. CDR3 DNA sequence: TGTGCCAGCAGCGTTGAGGGTAGTGGAAACACCATATATTTT. Its protein is CASSVEGSGNTIYF.

The DNA of the CDR3 is TGCGCCAGCAGGGACAGCCCCAATCAGCCCCAGCATTTT. It codes for CASRDSPNQPQHF. The chain carries TRBV5-1 and TRBJ1-5; D is possibly TRBD1 (6 bases). V lost 5 bases and J 3 bases, leaving 9 bases between the germline ends. Per the germline V gene, CDR1 is SGHRS and CDR2 is YFSETQ. This CDR3 region has 13 residues.

J is TRBJ2-1 and V is TRBV4-1, with 14 bases aligning to TRBD2. Germline CDR1 is MGHRA and CDR2 is YSYEKL. This CDR3 is built from 21 residues. V dropped 0 bases and J dropped 6; count of bases not matched to a gene: 16. The CDR3 is CASSQDVPTVTGTSGSNEQFF. CDR3 DNA: TGCGCCAGCAGCCAAGACGTCCCCACCGTGACCGGGACTAGCGGGAGCAATGAGCAGTTCTTC.